This T cell receptor (beta chain) was observed in a study of blood T cell repertoires in COVID-19. V was cut by 0 bases and J by 4 bases, with 16 bases left in between. The CDR3 totals 16 residues. CDR1 and CDR2 from the germline V gene are SGHRS and YFSETQ. Methods used by the authors: Cell counts per sample came from amplifying reference gene primers. The assay was immunoSEQ multiplex PCR, and TCRdb's table has in-frame clones only and misses some. Clonal size and the V and J genes are those of that table, whereas D and trimming came from the DNA. Among hundreds of thousands of clones, 70% to 90% were seen once, and the ten largest hold 7.8%.

The sequence came from a woman aged 50 to 60 who had recovered from COVID-19. Material for sequencing was peripheral blood. This rearrangement joins TRBV5-1 to TRBJ1-1; D gene uncertain. CDR3 region: CASSLVIRGDGTEAFF. CDR3 DNA sequence: TGCGCCAGCAGCTTGGTAATACGGGGTGACGGCACTGAAGCTTTCTTT.